This T cell receptor (beta chain) was captured in a study of post-analysis software for immune sequencing data. Study-level findings and limits: The study found TRBV5-6, TRBV5-1 and TRBV20-1 among five or six TRBV segments more frequent in patients than controls. Multiple sclerosis patients had significantly lower normalized Chao1 diversity than controls.

With respect to this clonotype: Its cognate antigen is unknown.

Every TCR beta cDNA library bore unique molecular identifiers. TCRdb redid the calling of the PCR reads with MiXCR, one entry per CDR3 protein. The profile shows some 450,000 distinct CDR3 sequences, around 40% of them singletons. V shed 6 bases, J shed 4 bases, and the junction held 4 bases outside the gene matches. The CDR3 is 14 amino acids. Germline V CDR1 and CDR2: SNHLY, FYNNEI. V and J are TRBV2 and TRBJ2-2; 8 nucleotides agree with TRBD2. The sequence came from a girl aged 10-17 years with multiple sclerosis. The sample consisted of blood. The CDR3 DNA reads as TGTGCCAGCAGACTAGCGGTAATCACCGGGGAGCTGTTTTTT. This codes for CASRLAVITGELFF.